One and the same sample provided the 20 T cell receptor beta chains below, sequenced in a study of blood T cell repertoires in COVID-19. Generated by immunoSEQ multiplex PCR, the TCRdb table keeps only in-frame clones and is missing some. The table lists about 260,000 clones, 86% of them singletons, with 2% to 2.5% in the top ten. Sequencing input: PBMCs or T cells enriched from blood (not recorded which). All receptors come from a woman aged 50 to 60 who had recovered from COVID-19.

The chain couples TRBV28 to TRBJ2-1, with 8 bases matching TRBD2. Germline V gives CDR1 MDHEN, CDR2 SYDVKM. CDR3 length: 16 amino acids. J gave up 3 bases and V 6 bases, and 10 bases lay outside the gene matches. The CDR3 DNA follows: TGTGCCAGCAGCCTCGGGACTAGGAGGCTCTACAATGAGCAGTTCTTC. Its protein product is CASSLGTRRLYNEQFF.

In nucleotides, the CDR3 is TGTGCCAGCAGTTTATCTGCCGCCCGTGGGGGCGCCCATTATGGCTACACCTTC. Its translation is CASSLSAARGGAHYGYTF. The chain uses TRBV27 and TRBJ1-2; possibly TRBD1 for D (6 bases). Germline V lookup: CDR1 MNHEY, CDR2 SMNVEV (reference sequence). V lost 0 bases and J lost 5, with 22 bases in between. The CDR3 is 18 residues long.

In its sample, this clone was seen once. The CDR3 reads CASTEVSGSQETQYF. The CDR3 DNA reads as TGCGCCAGCACGGAGGTTAGCGGGTCCCAAGAGACCCAGTACTTC. This chain connects TRBV5-1 to TRBJ2-5; 7 bases align to TRBD2. Per germline, CDR1 SGHRS and CDR2 YFSETQ. V lost 6 bases, J lost 1 base, and 9 bases stayed unmatched. The CDR3 is 15 amino acids.

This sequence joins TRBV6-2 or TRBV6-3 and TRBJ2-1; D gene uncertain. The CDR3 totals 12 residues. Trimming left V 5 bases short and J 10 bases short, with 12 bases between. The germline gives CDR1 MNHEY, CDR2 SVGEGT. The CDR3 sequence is CASSQSAVEQFF. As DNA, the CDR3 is TGTGCCAGCAGTCAATCCGCGGTGGAGCAGTTCTTC.

The DNA for the CDR3 is TGTGCCAGCAGGGGACCGGGGGGGCAGGGAGGCTACACCTTC. It is translated as CASRGPGGQGGYTF. This sequence joins TRBV6-5 and TRBJ1-2; TRBD1 is a possible D gene (6 bases). Trimming took 6 bases from V and 8 from J, leaving 19 bases between them. The CDR3 contains 14 residues. In germline, CDR1 is MNHEY, CDR2 SVGAGI.

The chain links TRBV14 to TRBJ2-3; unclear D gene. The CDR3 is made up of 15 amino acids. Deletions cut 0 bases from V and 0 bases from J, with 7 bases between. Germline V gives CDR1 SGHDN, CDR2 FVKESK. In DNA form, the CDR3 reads TGTGCCAGCAGCCAAGACGCGACTAGCACAGATACGCAGTATTTT. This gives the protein CASSQDATSTDTQYF. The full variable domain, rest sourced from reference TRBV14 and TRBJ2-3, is EAGVTQFPSHSVIEKGQTVTLRCDPISGHDNLYWYRRVMGKEIKFLLHFVKESKQDESGMPNNRFLAERTGGTYSTLKVQPAELEDSGVYFCASSQDATSTDTQYFGPGTRLTVL.

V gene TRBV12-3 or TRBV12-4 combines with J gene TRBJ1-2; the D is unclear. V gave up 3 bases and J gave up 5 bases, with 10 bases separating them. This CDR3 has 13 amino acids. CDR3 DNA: TGTGCCAGCAGTTTTGCTGAACAATATGGCTACACCTTC. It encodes CASSFAEQYGYTF.

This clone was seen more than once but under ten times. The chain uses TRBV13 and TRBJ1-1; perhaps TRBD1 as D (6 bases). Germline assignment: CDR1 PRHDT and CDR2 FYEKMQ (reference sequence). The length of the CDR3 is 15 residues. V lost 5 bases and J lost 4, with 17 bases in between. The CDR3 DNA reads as TGTGCCAGCAGCCGATACAGGGTCCGCGGCACTGAAGCTTTCTTT. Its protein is CASSRYRVRGTEAFF.

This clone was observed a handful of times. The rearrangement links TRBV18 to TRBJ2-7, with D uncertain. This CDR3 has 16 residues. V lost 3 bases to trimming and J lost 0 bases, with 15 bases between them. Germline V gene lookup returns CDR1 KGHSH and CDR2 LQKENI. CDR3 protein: CASSPPRQESSYEQYF. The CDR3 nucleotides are TGTGCCAGCTCACCCCCCCGCCAGGAAAGCTCCTACGAGCAGTACTTC.

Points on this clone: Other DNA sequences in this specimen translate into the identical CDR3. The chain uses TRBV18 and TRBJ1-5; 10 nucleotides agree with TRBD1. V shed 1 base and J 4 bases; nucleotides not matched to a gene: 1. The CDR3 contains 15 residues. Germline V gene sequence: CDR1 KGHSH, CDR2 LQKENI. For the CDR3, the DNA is TGTGCCAGCTCACCACTGGGACAGGGGAATCAGCCCCAGCATTTT. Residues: CASSPLGQGNQPQHF.

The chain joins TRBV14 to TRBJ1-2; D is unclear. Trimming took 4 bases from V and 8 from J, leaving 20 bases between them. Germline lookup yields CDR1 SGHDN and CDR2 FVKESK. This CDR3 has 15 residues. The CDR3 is CASSRVPRADSGYTF. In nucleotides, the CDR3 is TGTGCCAGCAGCCGCGTCCCGAGGGCGGACTCGGGCTACACCTTC.

CDR3 residues: CAISAAFGPPVNEQFF. DNA for the CDR3: TGTGCCATCAGTGCTGCGTTTGGGCCCCCCGTGAATGAGCAGTTCTTC. This chain uses TRBV10-3 with TRBJ2-1, with unresolved D. The length of the CDR3 is 16 residues. The germline V and J ends were trimmed by 4 bases and 7 bases, with 20 bases remaining between them. From germline, CDR1 is ENHRY and CDR2 SYGVKD.

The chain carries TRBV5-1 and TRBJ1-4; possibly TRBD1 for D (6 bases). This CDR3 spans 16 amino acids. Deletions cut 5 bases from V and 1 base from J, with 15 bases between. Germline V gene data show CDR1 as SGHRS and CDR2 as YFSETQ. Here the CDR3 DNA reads TGCGCCAGCAGACAAACCTTCAGGGGAACTAATGAAAAACTGTTTTTT. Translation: CASRQTFRGTNEKLFF. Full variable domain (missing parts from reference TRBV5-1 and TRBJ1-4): KAGVTQTPRYLIKTRGQQVTLSCSPISGHRSVSWYQQTPGQGLQFLFEYFSETQRNKGNFPGRFSGRQFSNSRSEMNVSTLELGDSALYLCASRQTFRGTNEKLFFGSGTQLSVL.

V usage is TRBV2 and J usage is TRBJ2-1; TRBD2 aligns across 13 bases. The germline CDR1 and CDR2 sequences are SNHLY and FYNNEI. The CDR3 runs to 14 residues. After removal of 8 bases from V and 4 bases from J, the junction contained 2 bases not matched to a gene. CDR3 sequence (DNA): TGTGCCAGCTCGGGACTAGCGGGATACAATGAGCAGTTCTTC. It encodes CASSGLAGYNEQFF. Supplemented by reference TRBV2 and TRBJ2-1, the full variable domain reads EPEVTQTPSHQVTQMGQEVILRCVPISNHLYFYWYRQILGQKVEFLVSFYNNEISEKSEIFDDQFSVERPDGSNFTLKIRSTKLEDSAMYFCASSGLAGYNEQFFGPGTRLTVL.

CDR3 in amino acids: CASSEAGDKRGRTEAFF. Here the CDR3 DNA reads TGTGCCAGCAGTGAAGCGGGAGATAAGAGAGGGAGGACTGAAGCTTTCTTT. The chain recombines TRBV6-1 with TRBJ1-1; D remains unclear. Germline values: CDR1 MNHNS, CDR2 SASEGT. The CDR3 is 17 residues long. Deletions cut 0 bases from V and 5 bases from J, with 19 bases between.

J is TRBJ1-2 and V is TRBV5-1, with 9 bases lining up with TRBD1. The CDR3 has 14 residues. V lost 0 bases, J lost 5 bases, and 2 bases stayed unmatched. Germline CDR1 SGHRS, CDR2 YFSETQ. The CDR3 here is CASSLDGTGYGYTF. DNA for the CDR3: TGCGCCAGCAGCTTGGATGGGACAGGGTATGGCTACACCTTC.

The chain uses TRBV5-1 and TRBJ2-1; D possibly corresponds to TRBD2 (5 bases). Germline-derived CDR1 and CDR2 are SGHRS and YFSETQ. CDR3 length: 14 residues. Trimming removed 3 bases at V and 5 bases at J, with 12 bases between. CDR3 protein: CASSYFLANNEQFF. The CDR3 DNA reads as TGCGCCAGCAGCTATTTCCTAGCCAACAATGAGCAGTTCTTC.

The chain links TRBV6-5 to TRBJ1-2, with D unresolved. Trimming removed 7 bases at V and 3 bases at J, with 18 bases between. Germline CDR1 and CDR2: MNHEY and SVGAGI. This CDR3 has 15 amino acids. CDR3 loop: CASTPRAAIYYGYTF. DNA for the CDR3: TGTGCCAGCACTCCACGAGCCGCAATATACTATGGCTACACCTTC.

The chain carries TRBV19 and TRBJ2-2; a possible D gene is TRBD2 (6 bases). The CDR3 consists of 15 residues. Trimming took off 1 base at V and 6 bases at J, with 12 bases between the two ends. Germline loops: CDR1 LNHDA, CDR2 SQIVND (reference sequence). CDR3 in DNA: TGTGCCAGTAGTATAGCGGGACTCCCTCCCGGGGAGCTGTTTTTT. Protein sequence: CASSIAGLPPGELFF.

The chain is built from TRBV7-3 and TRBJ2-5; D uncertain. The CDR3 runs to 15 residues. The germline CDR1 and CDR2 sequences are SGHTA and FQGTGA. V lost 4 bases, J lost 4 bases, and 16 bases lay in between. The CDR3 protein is CASSSVVAGGETQYF. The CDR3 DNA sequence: TGTGCCAGCAGCTCCGTGGTAGCCGGCGGAGAGACCCAGTACTTC. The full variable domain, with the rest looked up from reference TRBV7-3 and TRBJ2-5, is GAGVSQTPSNKVTEKGKYVELRCDPISGHTALYWYRQSLGQGPEFLIYFQGTGAADDSGLPNDRFFAVRPEGSVSTLKIQRTERGDSAVYLCASSSVVAGGETQYFGPGTRLLVL.